This TCR beta chain was profiled in a study of blood T cells in healthy people across ages. Primed by a sample-barcoded 5' primer and a J-beta primer mix, a second PCR proceeded for 7 to 11 cycles. TCRdb ran MiXCR on the 5' RACE reads and lists one entry per CDR3 protein. The sample yields some 880,000 distinct CDR3 sequences, roughly 35% seen once. About this clonotype: The antigen remains unidentified.

Healthy Caucasian individuals from Russia aged about 6 to 95 served as donors. Study conclusions and caveats: Measured against age, TCR beta diversity per million T cells decreased in a roughly linear manner.

This CDR3 is 14 amino acids long. The germline CDR1 and CDR2 sequences are SGHTA and FQGNSA. Trimming cost V 3 bases and J 4 bases, with 12 bases left between them. Sequenced: blood. V and J are TRBV7-2 and TRBJ1-1, with unresolved D. This clonotype originated in a man younger than 35 in good health. CDR3 region: CASSFTAGSTEAFF. The CDR3 DNA is TGTGCCAGCAGCTTCACCGCGGGGAGCACTGAAGCTTTCTTT.